Listed here are 30 T cell receptor beta chains from one sample, sequenced in a study of vaccination effects on CD4 cells after COVID-19. Method: immunoSEQ multiplex PCR; TCRdb's copy keeps in-frame clones and lacks some. Seen here are about 66,000 clones, around 79% observed once, and the top ten hold under 2.5%. These TCRs are of unknown antigen specificity. An approximately nine-day culture period preceded the isolation of CD4+ T cells. Two doses of either BNT162b2 or mRNA-1273 were given to each participant. This material consisted of CD4+ T cells from PBMCs cultured without peptide, taken after COVID-19 vaccination. The receptors were gathered from a human donor who received a COVID-19 vaccine.

The chain has TRBV2 and TRBJ1-5; a weak D match, TRBD1 (6 bases). The V and J ends lost 6 bases and 2 bases respectively, with 14 bases between them. Germline lookup yields CDR1 SNHLY and CDR2 FYNNEI. CDR3 size: 15 residues. The CDR3 DNA reads TGTGCCAGCAGCCAACAGGGTGTCGGCAATCAGCCCCAGCATTTT. Translating it yields CASSQQGVGNQPQHF.

The chain carries TRBV27 and TRBJ1-4; D is unclear. The CDR3 totals 15 residues. Trimming stripped 4 bases from V and 0 bases from J, with 9 bases between. Germline assignment: CDR1 MNHEY and CDR2 SMNVEV (reference sequence). CDR3 residues: CASSYRRATNEKLFF. The CDR3 nucleotides are TGTGCCAGCAGTTACCGACGGGCAACTAATGAAAAACTGTTTTTT. The variable domain in full, with the rest retrieved from reference TRBV27 and TRBJ1-4, is EAQVTQNPRYLITVTGKKLTVTCSQNMNHEYMSWYRQDPGLGLRQIYYSMNVEVTDKGDVPEGYKVSRKEKRNFPLILESPSPNQTSLYFCASSYRRATNEKLFFGSGTQLSVL.

The chain employs TRBV3-1 (or the pseudogene TRBV3-2) and TRBJ2-2; 7 bases match TRBD1. The V and J ends lost 6 bases and 3 bases, in that order; junction bases with no gene match: 13. Per the germline V gene, CDR1 is LGHDT and CDR2 is YNNKEL (reference sequence). CDR3 size: 17 residues. For the CDR3, the DNA is TGTGCCAGCAGACGAACTCATACAGGGGCGTACACCGGGGAGCTGTTTTTT. This translates into CASRRTHTGAYTGELFF.

The chain recombines TRBV3-1 (or the pseudogene TRBV3-2) with TRBJ2-3; weak D call: TRBD2 (5 bases). Looked up from germline, CDR1 is LGHDT and CDR2 is YNNKEL (reference sequence). Trimming took 1 base from V and 0 from J, leaving 14 bases between them. The CDR3 length is 17 residues. CDR3 sequence: CASSQAGQRTSTDTQYF. As DNA, the CDR3 is TGTGCCAGCAGCCAAGCGGGCCAGCGGACTAGCACAGATACGCAGTATTTT.

This chain connects TRBV7-9 to TRBJ2-4; a possible D gene is TRBD1 (6 bases). The V and J ends lost 5 bases and 8 bases respectively, with 10 bases between them. The CDR3 loop spans 12 amino acids. Looked up from germline, CDR1 is SEHNR and CDR2 is FQNEAQ (reference sequence). CDR3 sequence (DNA): TGTGCCAGCAGCCCGGGACAAGACATTCAGTACTTC. Translated: CASSPGQDIQYF.

This sequence joins TRBV6-4 and TRBJ2-2, with 7 bases that match TRBD1. J gave up 6 bases and V 11 bases, and 12 bases lay outside the gene matches. CDR1 is MRHNA and CDR2 is SNTAGT in the germline V gene. The CDR3 loop spans 14 amino acids. The CDR3 nucleotides read TGTGCCTCCAAGGCGGACAGGAATGCCGGGGAGCTGTTTTTT. It codes for CASKADRNAGELFF.

The V gene is TRBV18, the J gene TRBJ2-3; D not certain. Trimming pared 3 bases from V and 5 bases from J, leaving 6 bases between. This CDR3 has 12 residues. Germline assignment: CDR1 KGHSH and CDR2 LQKENI. The CDR3 loop reads CASSPLKDTQYF. CDR3 coding DNA: TGTGCCAGCTCACCCCTCAAAGATACGCAGTATTTT. Drawing the rest from reference TRBV18 and TRBJ2-3, the complete variable domain is NAGVMQNPRHLVRRRGQEARLRCSPMKGHSHVYWYRQLPEEGLKFMVYLQKENIIDESGMPKERFSAEFPKEGPSILRIQQVVRGDSAAYFCASSPLKDTQYFGPGTRLTVL.

The sample holds one count of this clone. In DNA, the CDR3 is TGTGCCAGCTCGCCCGGACAGGGACGAGAGACCCAGTACTTC. Translation: CASSPGQGRETQYF. The chain combines TRBV18 with TRBJ2-5; 8 bases line up with TRBD1. CDR1 is KGHSH and CDR2 is LQKENI in the germline V gene. The trim removed 6 bases at V and 4 bases at J, leaving 7 bases unmatched. This CDR3 region has 14 residues.

The rearrangement joins TRBV10-1 to TRBJ1-1; TRBD1 matches 8 bases. The CDR3 extends over 16 amino acids. The trim removed 4 bases at V and 6 bases at J, leaving 13 bases unmatched. The germline gives CDR1 WNHNN, CDR2 SYGVQD (reference sequence). The CDR3 bases are TGCGCCAGCAGTGCGGGACAGGCGGGACTCAACGCTGAAGCTTTCTTT. Translated, it gives CASSAGQAGLNAEAFF.

The CDR3 DNA reads as TGTGCCAGCAGTTTAAGGACAGTCTCCTACGAGCAGTACGTC. Its protein product is CASSLRTVSYEQYV. The chain has TRBV6-5 and TRBJ2-7, with a possible D match to TRBD1 (6 bases). The germline gives CDR1 MNHEY, CDR2 SVGAGI. The CDR3 consists of 14 residues. Trimming removed 4 bases from V and 0 bases from J, with 10 bases in between.

This clone appeared once. The rearrangement links TRBV5-4 to TRBJ2-5; TRBD1 or TRBD2 may be the D gene (5 bases each). The CDR3 has 15 amino acids. V shed 4 bases and J shed 7 bases, with 20 bases lying between them. The germline V gene has CDR1 SGHNT and CDR2 YYREEE (reference sequence). In DNA form, the CDR3 reads TGTGCCAGCAGCCGGGGTGTGGGGGAATTGGGGACCCAGTACTTC. Its protein product is CASSRGVGELGTQYF.

The chain has TRBV6-5 and TRBJ1-1; D not resolved. V lost 2 bases to trimming and J lost 9 bases, with 10 bases between them. Germline V lookup: CDR1 MNHEY, CDR2 SVGAGI. The CDR3 has 12 residues. The CDR3 DNA follows: TGTGCCAGCAGTTACCCAGACTCAAAAGCTTTCTTT. Protein sequence: CASSYPDSKAFF.

This sequence joins TRBV12-3 or TRBV12-4 and TRBJ1-5; no reliable D call. Trimming took 3 bases from V and 4 from J, leaving 7 bases between them. The CDR3 sequence is 13 residues long. CDR3 nucleotide sequence: TGTGCCAGCAGTTTTGACGGGAATCAGCCCCAGCATTTT. Translation: CASSFDGNQPQHF.

This chain links TRBV11-2 with TRBJ2-7, with a tentative D call TRBD1 (5 bases). V dropped 3 bases and J dropped 4 bases, with 13 bases sitting between them. The CDR3 contains 14 residues. Germline CDR1 is SGHAT and CDR2 is FQNNGV. Here the CDR3 DNA reads TGTGCCAGCAGCTTGGGATACAGGAGTTACGAGCAGTACGTC. Encoded protein: CASSLGYRSYEQYV.

The chain recombines TRBV24-1 with TRBJ2-1, with TRBD1 matching 7 bases. Germline-derived CDR1 and CDR2 are KGHDR and SFDVKD. J was trimmed by 3 bases and V by 5 bases; bases with no gene match: 0. The CDR3 totals 13 residues. The CDR3 DNA follows: TGTGCCACCAGTGGGGACAGCTACAATGAGCAGTTCTTC. Its translation is CATSGDSYNEQFF.

V gene TRBV4-1 combines with J gene TRBJ1-4; D remains ambiguous. V was cut by 2 bases and J by 0 bases, with 10 bases left in between. Germline loops: CDR1 MGHRA, CDR2 YSYEKL. The CDR3 has 16 amino acids. CDR3 sequence reads: CASSQRQDPTNEKLFF. The CDR3, as DNA: TGCGCCAGCAGCCAAAGGCAGGACCCAACTAATGAAAAACTGTTTTTT.

The sample holds one count of this clone. This chain joins TRBV6-5 and TRBJ1-2; D not resolved. Trimming cost V 6 bases and J 4 bases, with 18 bases left between them. Looked up from germline, CDR1 is MNHEY and CDR2 is SVGAGI. The CDR3 totals 15 residues. This CDR3 is CASSPGRAGSYGYTF. CDR3 DNA sequence: TGTGCCAGCAGCCCCGGGCGGGCGGGAAGCTATGGCTACACCTTC.

The chain employs TRBV28 and TRBJ1-5; no reliable D call. The germline V and J ends were trimmed by 1 base and 6 bases, with 4 bases remaining between them. CDR3 size: 12 residues. Germline CDR1 and CDR2: MDHEN and SYDVKM. CDR3: CASSLFSQPQHF. CDR3 DNA: TGTGCCAGCAGTTTATTTTCTCAGCCCCAGCATTTT.

A note on this clone: A junction end diverges from the germline sequence, so it may reflect a read error. J is TRBJ1-3 and V is TRBV3-1 (or the pseudogene TRBV3-2), with TRBD1 as a possible D gene (6 bases). Germline values: CDR1 LGHDT, CDR2 YNNKEL (reference sequence). The CDR3 contains 14 residues. CDR3 nucleotide sequence: TGTGCCAGCAGCCGAAAGGGGGGTGGAGACACCATATATTTT. Its translation is CASSRKGGGDTIYF.

This rearrangement joins TRBV5-6 to TRBJ2-1; TRBD2 agrees at 7 bases. The germline CDR1 and CDR2 sequences are SGHDT and YYEEEE. This CDR3 is 15 amino acids long. V was pared by 4 bases and J by 2 bases, with 6 bases of the junction left unmatched. The CDR3 coding sequence is TGTGCCAGCAGCGACACCGGGACTACCTACAATGAGCAGTTCTTC. Protein: CASSDTGTTYNEQFF. Full variable domain (outside the CDR3, taken from reference TRBV5-6 and TRBJ2-1): DAGVTQSPTHLIKTRGQQVTLRCSPKSGHDTVSWYQQALGQGPQFIFQYYEEEERQRGNFPDRFSGHQFPNYSSELNVNALLLGDSALYLCASSDTGTTYNEQFFGPGTRLTVL.

This chain connects TRBV19 to TRBJ1-1, with D possibly TRBD1 on 5 matching bases. Trimming stripped 6 bases from V and 5 bases from J, with 16 bases between. The CDR3 has 14 amino acids. Germline loops: CDR1 LNHDA, CDR2 SQIVND (reference sequence). Here the CDR3 reads CASSPTRAVTEAFF. The CDR3 DNA is TGTGCCAGTAGCCCAACCAGGGCGGTGACTGAAGCTTTCTTT.

The rearrangement joins TRBV19 to TRBJ2-1; 13 bases line up with TRBD2. CDR1 is LNHDA, CDR2 SQIVND, per germline (reference sequence). V was clipped by 6 bases and J by 9 bases; unmatched bases: 8. The CDR3 extends over 15 amino acids. The CDR3 sequence is CASSLGLAGASEQFF. CDR3 nucleotide sequence: TGTGCCAGTAGCCTAGGACTAGCGGGGGCTTCTGAGCAGTTCTTC.

This clone showed up just a few times. The chain joins TRBV7-3 to TRBJ2-1; 9 bases agree with TRBD2. CDR3 length: 16 amino acids. Unmatched junction bases numbered 6, after V lost 2 bases and J lost 4 bases. Germline loops: CDR1 SGHTA, CDR2 FQGTGA. This chain's CDR3 is CASSLGLASPYNEQFF. For the CDR3, the DNA is TGTGCCAGCAGCTTAGGACTAGCGAGCCCTTACAATGAGCAGTTCTTC.

V gene TRBV5-1 combines with J gene TRBJ2-5; D gene ambiguous. CDR3 length equals 14 residues. Germline V gives CDR1 SGHRS, CDR2 YFSETQ. V was clipped by 1 base and J by 5 bases, with 12 bases between them. CDR3 sequence reads: CASSLMTPGETQYF. The CDR3, as DNA: TGCGCCAGCAGCTTGATGACCCCCGGGGAGACCCAGTACTTC.

The chain has TRBV6-6 and TRBJ1-3, with no clear D. There are 14 residues in the CDR3. Germline V CDR1 and CDR2: MNHNY, SVGAGI (reference sequence). V was cut by 6 bases and J by 0 bases, with 9 bases left in between. The CDR3 nucleotides are TGTGCCAGCAGGAGGGAGTCCTCTGGAAACACCATATATTTT. It encodes CASRRESSGNTIYF.

This sequence joins TRBV3-1 (or the pseudogene TRBV3-2) and TRBJ1-2; D uncertain. Germline V lookup: CDR1 LGHDT, CDR2 YNNKEL (reference sequence). The CDR3 sequence is 14 residues long. Trimming stripped 0 bases from V and 4 bases from J, with 9 bases between. The chain's CDR3 is CASSQERGIYGYTF. As DNA, the CDR3 is TGTGCCAGCAGCCAAGAACGCGGAATCTATGGCTACACCTTC.

The chain uses TRBV6-5 and TRBJ1-4; D uncertain. The V gene's germline CDR1 is MNHEY and CDR2 SVGAGI. Deletions cut 3 bases from V and 7 bases from J, with 15 bases between. The CDR3 extends over 15 amino acids. CDR3 sequence (DNA): TGTGCCAGCAGTTATGCGGACTCCCGAGGTGAAAAACTGTTTTTT. It codes for CASSYADSRGEKLFF.

The chain links TRBV18 to TRBJ1-3; D is ambiguous. This CDR3 is built from 14 residues. Germline CDR1 reads KGHSH; CDR2 reads LQKENI. V shed 3 bases and J shed 3 bases, with 9 bases lying between them. The CDR3 nucleotides read TGTGCCAGCTCACCCAGTCCCGGTGGAAACACCATATATTTT. As protein: CASSPSPGGNTIYF. Filled out from reference TRBV18 and TRBJ1-3, the complete variable domain reads NAGVMQNPRHLVRRRGQEARLRCSPMKGHSHVYWYRQLPEEGLKFMVYLQKENIIDESGMPKERFSAEFPKEGPSILRIQQVVRGDSAAYFCASSPSPGGNTIYFGEGSWLTVV.

The chain has TRBV5-4 and TRBJ1-2; 10 bases align to TRBD1. V lost 4 bases and J lost 4; bases outside the gene matches: 10. CDR3 length equals 16 residues. Germline CDR1 and CDR2: SGHNT and YYREEE (reference sequence). The CDR3 nucleotides read TGTGCCAGCAGCCCATCGACAGGGGGCAGGAGCTATGGCTACACCTTC. Translation: CASSPSTGGRSYGYTF. Drawing the rest from reference TRBV5-4 and TRBJ1-2, the complete variable domain is ETGVTQSPTHLIKTRGQQVTLRCSSQSGHNTVSWYQQALGQGPQFIFQYYREEENGRGNFPPRFSGLQFPNYSSELNVNALELDDSALYLCASSPSTGGRSYGYTFGSGTRLTVV.

This chain joins TRBV30 and TRBJ1-2, with D unclear. V was shortened by 3 bases and J by 2 bases, with 16 bases between the two germline ends. CDR3 length: 15 residues. The V gene's germline CDR1 is GTSNPN and CDR2 SVGIG (reference sequence). The CDR3 DNA follows: TGTGCCTGGAGGGGCCTCGGAGCGCGAAACTATGGCTACACCTTC. The encoded protein is CAWRGLGARNYGYTF.